The T cell receptor (beta chain) described here comes from a study of T cells in localized non-small cell lung cancer. General study results and limits: Appearances in adjacent lung were noted for a median roughly 50 of the top 100 tumor clones. Heterogeneity within the tumor remains possible, as just one region underwent sequencing.

Concerning this clone itself: The antigen remains undetermined.

CDR1 is KGHSH, CDR2 LQKENI, per germline. This CDR3 contains 14 residues. Deletions cut 6 bases from V and 1 base from J, with 13 bases between. TCRdb's copy holds only in-frame clones and misses some; the assay was immunoSEQ multiplex PCR. The sample holds 20,000 to 25,000 clones, about nine tenths seen once. Sequencing used PBMCs, obtained before any cancer treatment. The clonotype originates from a man between 40 and 75 years old with stage II squamous cell lung carcinoma. This chain uses TRBV18 with TRBJ2-7, with D possibly matching TRBD1 (5 bases). CDR3 nucleotide sequence: TGTGCCAGCTCTCTTAGCAGGGATTCCTACGAGCAGTACTTC. As protein: CASSLSRDSYEQYF.